The TCR beta chain described here comes from a study of blood T cells in healthy people across ages. CDR3 length: 13 residues. V was shortened by 2 bases and J by 0 bases, with 4 bases between the two germline ends. CDR1 and CDR2 from the germline V gene are DFQATT and SNEGSKA (reference sequence). With regard to this clonotype: Its antigen is undetermined.

Whole-study findings and limits: Naive CD4+ cell counts and diversity both ran higher in long-lived than in aged donors. The lack of PBMC sorting stopped any conclusive naive versus antigen-experienced comparison. A strong correlation was seen between TCR beta diversity and naive T cell percentage. CMV status of donors was unknown, possibly confounding expanded clonotype changes.

Primed by a sample-barcoded 5' primer and a J-beta primer mix, a second PCR proceeded for about 6 to 11 cycles. TCRdb redid the calling of the 5' RACE reads with MiXCR, one entry per CDR3 protein. The table includes 1.8 million or so distinct CDR3 sequences, roughly 43% detected once. The receptor was isolated from a human donor in good health. The sample taken for sequencing was blood. The genes are TRBV20-1 and TRBJ1-4; D gene uncertain. CDR3 DNA: TGCAGTGCTAGATATGCAACTAATGAAAAACTGTTTTTT. Its translation is CSARYATNEKLFF.